The 13 T cell receptor beta chains below all came from one sample that was sequenced in a study of T cells in Graves' hyperthyroidism and ophthalmopathy. The source material, RNA transcripts, was used to amplify TCR beta CDR3 regions. The HTBI primer set drove a first-round RT-PCR of the TCR CDR3. In TCRdb, the multiplex PCR reads were re-called with MiXCR into one record per CDR3 protein. The data show over 500,000 distinct CDR3 sequences, 35% to 50% seen once. Material: peripheral blood or thyroid tissue (not recorded which). The receptor source for this set is an adult woman with Graves' disease, either hyperthyroidism or ophthalmopathy (not recorded which).

This clonotype was seen ten or more times. V gene TRBV7-3 combines with J gene TRBJ2-2; D unclear. This CDR3 has 15 amino acids. The germline V and J ends were trimmed by 1 base and 2 bases, with 8 bases remaining between them. Germline V gene lookup returns CDR1 SGHTA and CDR2 FQGTGA. The chain's CDR3 is CASSLNPLNTGELFF. The CDR3 nucleotides are TGTGCCAGCAGCTTAAATCCCCTAAACACCGGGGAGCTGTTTTTT. The entire variable domain, with the rest obtained from reference TRBV7-3 and TRBJ2-2, is as follows: GAGVSQTPSNKVTEKGKYVELRCDPISGHTALYWYRQSLGQGPEFLIYFQGTGAADDSGLPNDRFFAVRPEGSVSTLKIQRTERGDSAVYLCASSLNPLNTGELFFGEGSRLTVL.

This clonotype has ten or more counts. The rearrangement joins TRBV7-9 to TRBJ2-7, with D perhaps TRBD1 or TRBD2 (5 bases each). The CDR3 contains 18 residues. V lost 5 bases and J lost 1, with 24 bases in between. The V gene's germline CDR1 is SEHNR and CDR2 FQNEAQ (reference sequence). The CDR3 protein is CASSTSVGEWRASYEQYF. In nucleotides, the CDR3 is TGTGCCAGCAGCACCTCCGTGGGGGAGTGGCGGGCGTCCTACGAGCAGTACTTC.

This clonotype came up many times. The rearrangement uses TRBV14 and TRBJ1-1; the D is unclear. CDR1 and CDR2 from the germline V gene are SGHDN and FVKESK. The CDR3 has 13 residues. V was shortened by 4 bases and J by 3 bases, with 9 bases between the two germline ends. This CDR3 is CASSRVGDTEAFF. CDR3 in DNA: TGTGCCAGCAGCCGGGTAGGAGACACTGAAGCTTTCTTT.

This clonotype was observed a few times. This chain uses TRBV10-3 with TRBJ1-2, with TRBD1 matching over 7 bases. The CDR3 has 13 amino acids. Losses at the gene ends were 6 bases for V and 8 bases for J; bases not matched to a gene: 9. The germline CDR1 and CDR2 sequences are ENHRY and SYGVKD. The CDR3 DNA is TGTGCCATCAGCGTAGGACACAGGGGCGGCTACACCTTC. Protein: CAISVGHRGGYTF.

The table lists this clonotype with a few counts. This chain joins TRBV12-3 or TRBV12-4 and TRBJ1-2, with a possible D match to TRBD1 (6 bases). Trimming took off 3 bases at V and 3 bases at J, with 14 bases between the two ends. The CDR3 loop spans 15 amino acids. The CDR3 reads CASSFAGGHHYGYTF. CDR3 bases: TGTGCCAGCAGTTTCGCCGGGGGGCACCACTATGGCTACACCTTC.

The chain links TRBV29-1 to TRBJ2-5; 11 positions match TRBD1. V shed 1 base, J shed 4 bases, and the junction held 2 bases outside the gene matches. The CDR3 extends over 14 amino acids. Germline V gene lookup returns CDR1 SQVTM and CDR2 ANQGSEA. The DNA for the CDR3 is TGCAGCGTTGAAGGGACAGGGGGCCCAGAGACCCAGTACTTC. This translates into CSVEGTGGPETQYF.

This chain connects TRBV10-3 to TRBJ1-1; D ambiguous. The CDR3 has 14 residues. Trimming removed 6 bases at V and 1 base at J, with 12 bases between. In germline, CDR1 is ENHRY, CDR2 SYGVKD. The CDR3 bases are TGTGCCATCAGCCGGACGGAGGGGAACACTGAAGCTTTCTTT. This gives the protein CAISRTEGNTEAFF.

Remarks on this clonotype: At one boundary the junction diverges from the germline segment, which might be a read error. The chain couples TRBV20-1 to TRBJ1-3; D ambiguous. From germline, CDR1 is DFQATT and CDR2 SNEGSKA (reference sequence). This CDR3 contains 10 residues. This CDR3 reads CSAIRNTEAF. In DNA, the CDR3 is TGCAGTGCTATAAGAAACACTGAAGCTTTT.

This clonotype was seen only a few times. A read error may produce the germline difference seen at one junction end. The CDR3 region is CASSFGRDYTEQFF. CDR3 DNA sequence: TGTGCCAGCAGCTTCGGCAGGGACTACACTGAGCAGTTCTTC. The rearrangement uses TRBV7-8 and TRBJ2-1; 7 nucleotides match TRBD2. Germline lookup yields CDR1 SGHVS and CDR2 FQNEAQ. The CDR3 extends over 14 amino acids. Variable domain in full (rest from reference TRBV7-8 and TRBJ2-1): GAGVSQSPRYKVAKRGQDVALRCDPISGHVSLFWYQQALGQGPEFLTYFQNEAQLDKSGLPSDRFFAERPEGSVSTLKIQRTQQEDSAVYLCASSFGRDYTEQFFGPGTRLTVL.

V usage is TRBV19 and J usage is TRBJ1-4; D is undetermined. The germline gives CDR1 LNHDA, CDR2 SQIVND (reference sequence). Trimming left V 9 bases short and J 7 bases short, with 21 bases between. The CDR3 sequence is 15 residues long. The CDR3 sequence: CASKKGPEGREKLFF. The CDR3 nucleotides read TGTGCCAGCAAGAAGGGCCCAGAAGGCCGTGAAAAACTGTTTTTT.

This clonotype has a count of ten or more. The V gene is TRBV6-1, the J gene TRBJ2-5; possibly TRBD1 for D (5 bases). The CDR3 is made up of 14 amino acids. Trimming left V 2 bases short and J 7 bases short, with 14 bases between. CDR1 is MNHNS, CDR2 SASEGT, per germline. Written as DNA, the CDR3 is TGTGCCAGCAGTGAACTGGGGCTTGAAGGGACCCAGTACTTC. Translated, it gives CASSELGLEGTQYF.

This clonotype was seen many times. Its ends do not fully match the called genes, so a read error is possible. The rearrangement uses TRBV2 and TRBJ2-2; no firm D call. The germline V gene has CDR1 SNHLY and CDR2 FYNNEI. This CDR3 has 13 amino acids. The CDR3 loop reads CASSLGNTRELFF. CDR3 nucleotide sequence: TGTGCCAGCAGCCTGGGCAACACCAGGGAGCTGTTTTTT.

This chain uses TRBV7-2 with TRBJ1-1; D is uncertain. Looked up from germline, CDR1 is SGHTA and CDR2 is FQGNSA. The CDR3 is 14 residues long. V lost 5 bases to trimming and J lost 3 bases, with 13 bases between them. This chain's CDR3 is CASSPETMDTEAFF. CDR3 coding DNA: TGTGCCAGCAGCCCAGAGACGATGGACACTGAAGCTTTCTTT.